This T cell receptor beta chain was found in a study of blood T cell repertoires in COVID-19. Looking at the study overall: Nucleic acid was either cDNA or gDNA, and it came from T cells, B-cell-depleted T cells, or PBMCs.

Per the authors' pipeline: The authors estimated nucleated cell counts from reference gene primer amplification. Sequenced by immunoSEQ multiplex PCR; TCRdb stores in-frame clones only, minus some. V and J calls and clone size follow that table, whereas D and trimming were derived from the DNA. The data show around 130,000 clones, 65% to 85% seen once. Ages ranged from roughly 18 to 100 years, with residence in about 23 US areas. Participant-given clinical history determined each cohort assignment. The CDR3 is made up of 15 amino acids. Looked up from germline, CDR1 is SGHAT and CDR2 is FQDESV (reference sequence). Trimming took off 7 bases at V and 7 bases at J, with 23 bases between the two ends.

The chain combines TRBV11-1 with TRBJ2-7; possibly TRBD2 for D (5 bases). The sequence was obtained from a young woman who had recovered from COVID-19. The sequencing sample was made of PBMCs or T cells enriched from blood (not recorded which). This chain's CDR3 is CASTPRVGLPGEQYF. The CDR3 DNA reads TGTGCCAGCACCCCAAGGGTAGGACTGCCCGGGGAGCAGTACTTC.